These 20 T cell receptor beta chains were all obtained from the same sample, sequenced in a study of blood T cells in healthy people across ages. For the second PCR, which ran for about 7 to 11 cycles, a sample-barcoded 5' primer and a J-beta primer mix were used. TCRdb used MiXCR to reprocess the 5' RACE reads, holding one entry per CDR3 protein. The sample carries about 640,000 distinct CDR3 sequences, approximately 30% recorded once. Sequencing was done on a sample of blood. The receptors come from an elderly woman in good health.

This clonotype has only a few counts. DNA for the CDR3: TGCAGTGGTTACAGGGATAGCGCTGAAGCTTTCTTT. This translates into CSGYRDSAEAFF. This chain joins TRBV20-1 and TRBJ1-1; D might be TRBD1 (6 bases). The CDR3 has 12 residues. The germline gives CDR1 DFQATT, CDR2 SNEGSKA (reference sequence). V lost 7 bases and J 6 bases, leaving 15 bases between the germline ends.

This clonotype appeared many times. V and J are TRBV2 and TRBJ2-3; no reliable D call. This CDR3 spans 15 amino acids. V lost 6 bases and J lost 1, with 14 bases in between. The germline gives CDR1 SNHLY, CDR2 FYNNEI. CDR3 sequence reads: CASSAEGPGTDTQYF. CDR3 nucleotide sequence: TGTGCCAGCAGCGCCGAAGGGCCTGGCACAGATACGCAGTATTTT.

Regarding this clonotype: Since a much larger clone is just one base distant, this may be a read error. The chain links TRBV20-1 to TRBJ2-7; TRBD2 matches 13 bases. This CDR3 comprises 14 residues. Germline V CDR1 and CDR2: DFQATT, SNEGSKA (reference sequence). V trimming: 3 bases; J trimming: 7 bases; junction bases outside the gene matches: 6. The DNA of the CDR3 is TGCAGTGCTAGGGGACTAGCGGGATTCAATGAGCAGTACTTC. Residues: CSARGLAGFNEQYF.

With regard to this clonotype: Germline and junction disagree at one end, which may indicate a read error. The V gene is TRBV6-5, the J gene TRBJ1-1; 7 bases agree with TRBD1. The V gene's germline CDR1 is MNHEY and CDR2 SVGAGI. The CDR3 contains 16 residues. The CDR3 sequence is CVSSYRGQVMNTEAFF. The DNA of the CDR3 is TGTGTCAGCAGTTACAGAGGACAGGTCATGAACACTGAAGCTTTCTTT.

This clonotype showed up just a few times. With a much larger clone just one base away, this may be a read error. The V call is TRBV2, the J call TRBJ2-4, with 7 bases that match TRBD1. Judging by the DNA end, TRBJ2-5 fits better; the J call may be wrong. The CDR3 has 14 amino acids. Germline V CDR1 and CDR2: SNHLY, FYNNEI. The CDR3 region has the DNA TGTGTCAGCAGAGGGACAGCCGGACGGGAGACCCAGTACTTC. This translates into CVSRGTAGRETQYF.

The sample holds a few counts of this clonotype. Sequence at one end of the junction differs from germline and may be a read error. This CDR3 is CATSRERGSTKAFF. CDR3 nucleotides: TGTGCCACCAGCAGAGAGCGAGGGTCCACTAAAGCTTTCTTT. V gene TRBV15 combines with J gene TRBJ1-1; no reliable D call. The CDR3 totals 14 residues. Germline V gene lookup returns CDR1 LNHNV and CDR2 YYDKDF (reference sequence).

The CDR3 sequence is CATSRGYPTTGINEKLFF. The CDR3 DNA sequence: TGTGCCACCAGCAGAGGATACCCGACGACAGGGATTAATGAAAAACTGTTTTTT. The chain employs TRBV15 and TRBJ1-4, with 7 positions matching TRBD1. The length of the CDR3 is 18 residues. Germline CDR1 is LNHNV and CDR2 is YYDKDF (reference sequence). V gave up 1 base and J gave up 4 bases; unmatched junction bases: 12.

There are many counts of this clonotype. The gene calls are TRBV6-5 and TRBJ1-2; 7 bases are shared with TRBD1. Trimming at V came to 8 bases and at J to 6 bases, leaving 12 bases not matched to a gene. From germline, CDR1 is MNHEY and CDR2 SVGAGI. The length of the CDR3 is 14 residues. The CDR3 nucleotides are TGTGCCAGCGCCTCCGGGCAGGGGGTGGATGGCTACACCTTC. Translation: CASASGQGVDGYTF.

This clonotype was seen a single time. This sequence may be a read error, since a much larger clone differs from it by one base. The CDR3 protein is CASSQVGGSSQPQHF. In nucleotides, the CDR3 is TGCGCCAGCAGCCAAGTTGGGGGGAGCAGTCAGCCCCAGCATTTT. The chain carries TRBV4-3 and TRBJ1-5; D possibly corresponds to TRBD1 (5 bases). Germline V gives CDR1 LGHNA, CDR2 YSLEER. The CDR3 runs 15 residues.

The rearrangement links TRBV20-1 to TRBJ2-1, with TRBD2 as a possible D gene (5 bases). Looked up from germline, CDR1 is DFQATT and CDR2 is SNEGSKA (reference sequence). The CDR3 totals 15 residues. Trimming took off 4 bases at V and 2 bases at J, with 15 bases between the two ends. This CDR3 is CSATMTTSPYNEQFF. Here the CDR3 DNA reads TGCAGTGCTACAATGACTACTTCCCCCTACAATGAGCAGTTCTTC.

This clonotype was detected ten times or more. The chain is built from TRBV12-3 or TRBV12-4 and TRBJ2-7, with 8 bases that match TRBD1. Losses at the gene ends were 6 bases for V and 6 bases for J; bases not matched to a gene: 7. The CDR3 consists of 13 residues. DNA for the CDR3: TGTGCCAGCAGCGAGACAGGGGCGGGCGAGCAGTACTTC. This sequence encodes CASSETGAGEQYF.

This clonotype was counted many times. This chain uses TRBV20-1 with TRBJ1-6; D is unclear. Germline CDR1 reads DFQATT; CDR2 reads SNEGSKA (reference sequence). This CDR3 comprises 16 residues. Trimming shortened V by 6 bases and J by 0 bases, and 15 bases separated the two germline ends. CDR3 region: CSAATGLPSYNSPLHF. CDR3 sequence (DNA): TGCAGTGCCGCGACTGGTTTGCCCTCCTATAATTCACCCCTCCACTTT.

This clonotype was observed a few times. This chain connects TRBV6-6 to TRBJ1-2, with unresolved D. V was shortened by 6 bases and J by 3 bases, with 11 bases between the two germline ends. Germline CDR1 and CDR2: MNHNY and SVGAGI (reference sequence). The CDR3 length is 13 residues. CDR3 coding DNA: TGTGCCAGCAGCCCAAGTTTAGACTATGGCTACACCTTC. Amino acid sequence: CASSPSLDYGYTF.

Note on this clonotype: This clone may be a read error of a much larger clone one base away. The V gene is TRBV7-2, the J gene TRBJ2-5, with D tentatively TRBD1 (5 bases). Germline values: CDR1 SGHTA, CDR2 FQGNSA. There are 15 residues in the CDR3. The V gene lost 2 bases and the J gene lost 7 bases, with 17 bases spanning the gap. The CDR3 DNA reads as TGTGCCAGCAGCTTAAAGCAGGGCGTCTCCGGGACCCAGTACTTC. Its translation is CASSLKQGVSGTQYF.

There are a few counts of this clonotype. The CDR3 loop reads CASSGTPGTAGELFF. The CDR3 DNA sequence: TGTGCCAGCAGTGGAACTCCAGGGACCGCCGGGGAGCTGTTTTTT. V is TRBV2 and J is TRBJ2-2; the D call may be TRBD1 or TRBD2 (5 bases each). Trimming took 4 bases from V and 6 from J, leaving 15 bases between them. The germline V gene has CDR1 SNHLY and CDR2 FYNNEI. The CDR3 has 15 amino acids.

This clonotype has ten or more counts. The V and J genes are TRBV4-2 and TRBJ2-5, with TRBD2 matching over 9 bases. V trimming: 1 base; J trimming: 1 base; junction bases outside the gene matches: 10. CDR1 is LGHNA, CDR2 YNFKEQ, per germline. The CDR3 is made up of 18 amino acids. The CDR3 nucleotides read TGTGCCAGCAGCCAAGTTAGCGGGGGCTCCCCCTCCCAAGAGACCCAGTACTTC. Encoded protein: CASSQVSGGSPSQETQYF.

This clonotype has a count of ten or more. This rearrangement joins TRBV20-1 to TRBJ2-3; D might be TRBD1 (7 bases). Per germline, CDR1 DFQATT and CDR2 SNEGSKA (reference sequence). V shed 0 bases and J shed 0 bases, with 13 bases lying between them. CDR3 length: 16 residues. The DNA of the CDR3 is TGCAGTGCTAGAGATCCCCCAGGGGGGAGCACAGATACGCAGTATTTT. It is translated as CSARDPPGGSTDTQYF.

Comment on this clonotype: The junction shows a germline mismatch at one end, possibly a read error. The chain is built from TRBV29-1 and TRBJ2-6; the D is unclear. The germline CDR1 and CDR2 sequences are SQVTM and ANQGSEA. The CDR3 runs to 13 residues. As DNA, the CDR3 is TGCAGCGTTGGAATCTCTGGGGTCAACGTCCTGACTTTC. Encoded protein: CSVGISGVNVLTF.

In this sample, this clonotype turned up many times. V gene TRBV4-1 combines with J gene TRBJ2-3; 10 positions match TRBD1. The CDR3 contains 17 residues. Germline lookup yields CDR1 MGHRA and CDR2 YSYEKL. V shed 4 bases, J shed 0 bases, and the junction held 7 bases outside the gene matches. For the CDR3, the DNA is TGCGCCAGCAGCCCGGGACAGGGGCATTCTAGCACAGATACGCAGTATTTT. Its protein product is CASSPGQGHSSTDTQYF.

This clonotype showed up many times. The genes are TRBV20-1 and TRBJ1-5; weak D call: TRBD1 (6 bases). Germline CDR1 is DFQATT and CDR2 is SNEGSKA (reference sequence). V lost 6 bases to trimming and J lost 0 bases, with 12 bases between them. The CDR3 runs 14 residues. In DNA form, the CDR3 reads TGCAGTGCCCGACAGGACCTTAGCAATCAGCCCCAGCATTTT. It encodes CSARQDLSNQPQHF.